This T cell receptor (beta chain) is drawn from a study of technical replicates of blood from a few donors (dated by TCRdb to 2017 to 2019). Regarding this clone: Its antigen is currently not known. It has no much larger one-base neighbor in the sample; base qualities were not kept.

Libraries were built with the immunoSEQ multiplex PCR assay. The clones in this table, taken by TCRdb from immuneACCESS, are in-frame only. Not every clone is retained; where verified, under half of the shortfall comes from an unresolved V gene, and the cause of the rest is unknown. The sample profile shows about 97,000 clones; just under 95% of them were found once. Over 0.25% of the sample comes from the top ten. Trimming removed 1 base from V and 7 bases from J, leaving 11 bases between the germline ends. The CDR3 runs 13 residues from the cysteine to the phenylalanine. Only CDR3 DNA remains: 39 bases, in frame from the first base. As encoded in the germline V gene, CDR1 is SGHRS while CDR2 is YFSETQ.

Material: T cells isolated from PBMCs. The receptor chain draws on TRBV5-1 and TRBJ2-5; the D gene is perhaps TRBD2, from 5 matching bases. The clonotype originates from a human donor in good health. The CDR3 region reads CASSLRPEGTQYF. Here is the DNA: TGCGCCAGCAGCTTGAGACCTGAGGGGACCCAGTACTTC. Beyond the CDR3, the reference TRBV5-1 and TRBJ2-5 genes provide the residues; the full variable domain reads: KAGVTQTPRYLIKTRGQQVTLSCSPISGHRSVSWYQQTPGQGLQFLFEYFSETQRNKGNFPGRFSGRQFSNSRSEMNVSTLELGDSALYLCASSLRPEGTQYFGPGTRLLVL.